The clone carrying this T cell receptor beta chain was counted a few times. No antigen is known for it. What was sequenced were expressed TCRB transcripts, since all of the isolated RNA had been reverse transcribed. The study sequenced naive, central memory and regulatory T cell samples to an average of roughly 4 million reads. The repertoire was sequenced with immunoSEQ multiplex PCR; TCRdb's copy has only in-frame clones and lacks some. The sample yields around 250,000 clones, around 24% seen once. These data come from a study of beta chain features in type 1 diabetes. Broader study findings: The study found moderately but significantly shorter TCRB CDR3s in all four CD4+ subsets of Type 1 diabetes patients. Because the template was cDNA, high-expressing cells might be over-represented.

The V segment lost 3 bases and the J segment 4 bases; nucleotides outside the gene matches: 9. From germline, CDR1 is SGDLS and CDR2 YYNGEE. The CDR3 spans 17 residues. Sorted CD4+ subsets: naive, central memory, regulatory, stem cell-like memory (CD45RO/CCR7/CD25/CD127/CD95/CD27 panel). This sequence joins TRBV9 and TRBJ2-1, with 11 bases that match TRBD2. This TCR was sampled from a woman younger than 45 with type 1 diabetes. Sequenced input: naive CD4+ T cells from blood. The CDR3 DNA reads as TGTGCCAGCAGCGATAAACCGGGACTAGCGGAATACAATGAGCAGTTCTTC. Translated: CASSDKPGLAEYNEQFF.